The 28 T cell receptor beta chains below all came from one sample that was sequenced in a study of T cell responses to AZD1222 COVID-19 vaccine. Sequencing was performed with immunoSEQ multiplex PCR; in TCRdb, only in-frame clones are kept and a portion is missing. Of about 87,000 clones in the sample, about 90% were seen once. Sequences were derived from peripheral blood, sampled on day 0 of AZD1222 vaccination. Receptors were obtained from an adult in good health.

The chain recombines TRBV25-1 with TRBJ2-5; D is unresolved. The germline gives CDR1 MGHDK, CDR2 SYGVNS. There are 13 residues in the CDR3. Trimming cost V 8 bases and J 0 bases, with 10 bases left between them. The CDR3 DNA sequence: TGTGCCAGCTATGACGGAGACCAAGAGACCCAGTACTTC. This translates into CASYDGDQETQYF.

The CDR3 loop reads CASSQGGGSSNYGYTF. For the CDR3, the DNA is TGTGCCAGCAGCCAAGGAGGAGGCAGCTCTAACTATGGCTACACCTTC. This sequence joins TRBV14 and TRBJ1-2; D is undetermined. CDR1 SGHDN and CDR2 FVKESK come from the germline V gene. V was pared by 1 base and J by 0 bases, with 12 bases between. CDR3 length: 16 amino acids.

This clone has just one count. The V call is TRBV25-1, the J call TRBJ1-2; tentatively, D is TRBD1 (6 bases). The germline V gene has CDR1 MGHDK and CDR2 SYGVNS. Trimming stripped 6 bases from V and 4 bases from J, with 12 bases between. This CDR3 contains 13 residues. Written as DNA, the CDR3 is TGTGCCAGCAGAGCCGGACAGCGCTATGGCTACACCTTC. Its translation: CASRAGQRYGYTF.

The J gene is TRBJ1-2, the V gene TRBV6-6; no clear D gene. The V gene lost 6 bases and the J gene lost 7 bases, with 12 bases spanning the gap. The CDR3 length is 12 residues. From germline, CDR1 is MNHNY and CDR2 SVGAGI (reference sequence). CDR3 DNA sequence: TGTGCCAGCAGATTGCTGGTCCGTGGCTACACCTTC. It codes for CASRLLVRGYTF.

The CDR3, as DNA: TGTGCCAGCTCACGAGAGAGGGACGGAAACATTCAGTACTTC. Translated, it gives CASSRERDGNIQYF. The rearrangement joins TRBV18 to TRBJ2-4; TRBD1 or TRBD2 may be the D gene (5 bases each). This CDR3 spans 14 amino acids. The V gene lost 4 bases and the J gene lost 6 bases, with 13 bases spanning the gap. Germline CDR1 KGHSH, CDR2 LQKENI. The whole variable domain, filled in from reference TRBV18 and TRBJ2-4, reads NAGVMQNPRHLVRRRGQEARLRCSPMKGHSHVYWYRQLPEEGLKFMVYLQKENIIDESGMPKERFSAEFPKEGPSILRIQQVVRGDSAAYFCASSRERDGNIQYFGAGTRLSVL.

The CDR3 spells CASSQLGDRDTIYF. CDR3 DNA: TGCGCCAGCAGCCAACTTGGGGACAGAGACACCATATATTTT. The rearrangement joins TRBV4-1 to TRBJ1-3; 7 nucleotides align to TRBD1. Trimming took 2 bases from V and 8 from J; bases not matched to a gene: 6. This CDR3 spans 14 amino acids. Germline V gene data show CDR1 as MGHRA and CDR2 as YSYEKL.

This sequence joins TRBV6-7 and TRBJ1-5; D is perhaps TRBD1 (6 bases). TRBV6-7 is annotated as an ORF whose role is uncertain. Trimming left V 5 bases short and J 5 bases short, with 13 bases between. The CDR3 is 14 residues long. The CDR3 region is CASSPSGVDQPQHF. The CDR3 DNA reads as TGTGCCAGCAGTCCCTCAGGGGTCGATCAGCCCCAGCATTTT.

This clone was detected once. The chain links TRBV9 to TRBJ2-2; D unresolved. The V gene's germline CDR1 is SGDLS and CDR2 YYNGEE. Trimming left V 3 bases short and J 3 bases short, with 9 bases between. CDR3 length: 14 residues. Written as DNA, the CDR3 is TGTGCCAGCAGCGGCGACTCGTACACCGGGGAGCTGTTTTTT. Its protein is CASSGDSYTGELFF.

The V call is TRBV4-1, the J call TRBJ2-7; 10 nucleotides line up with TRBD1. V lost 0 bases and J lost 1; bases outside the gene matches: 0. The CDR3 extends over 15 amino acids. The germline V gene has CDR1 MGHRA and CDR2 YSYEKL. CDR3 sequence (DNA): TGCGCCAGCAGCCAAGAGGACAGGGGGTCCTACGAGCAGTACTTC. Its protein product is CASSQEDRGSYEQYF.

Here the CDR3 reads CASSPPGSTYEQYF. The CDR3 region has the DNA TGTGCCAGCAGCCCCCCGGGCTCCACCTACGAGCAGTACTTC. This chain links TRBV7-9 with TRBJ2-7; D not certain. The CDR3 contains 14 residues. CDR1 is SEHNR and CDR2 is FQNEAQ in the germline V gene (reference sequence). Trimming cost V 5 bases and J 2 bases, with 13 bases left between them.

CDR3 nucleotide sequence: TGTGCCAGCAGTTCAGCGGGGGGTTCCACCGGGGAGCTGTTTTTT. Amino acids: CASSSAGGSTGELFF. The rearrangement joins TRBV28 to TRBJ2-2; 9 bases map to TRBD2. Germline CDR1 reads MDHEN; CDR2 reads SYDVKM. V dropped 4 bases and J dropped 4; count of bases not matched to a gene: 4. The CDR3 length is 15 residues. The complete variable domain, with remaining parts taken from reference TRBV28 and TRBJ2-2, reads DVKVTQSSRYLVKRTGEKVFLECVQDMDHENMFWYRQDPGLGLRLIYFSYDVKMKEKGDIPEGYSVSREKKERFSLILESASTNQTSMYLCASSSAGGSTGELFFGEGSRLTVL.

The chain uses TRBV27 and TRBJ2-2; 9 positions match TRBD1. The germline V gene has CDR1 MNHEY and CDR2 SMNVEV (reference sequence). Trimming at V came to 10 bases and at J to 0 bases, leaving 3 bases not matched to a gene. The CDR3 contains 14 residues. For the CDR3, the DNA is TGTGCCACCCGGGACAGGGCGAACACCGGGGAGCTGTTTTTT. It encodes CATRDRANTGELFF.

V is TRBV12-3 or TRBV12-4 and J is TRBJ1-6, with D unclear. CDR3 length equals 13 residues. V lost 7 bases and J 6 bases, leaving 10 bases between the germline ends. CDR3 sequence: CASTPAGNSPLHF. As DNA, the CDR3 is TGTGCCAGCACCCCAGCGGGTAATTCACCCCTCCACTTT.

The gene calls are TRBV24-1 and TRBJ2-2; 7 bases are shared with TRBD1. With 4 bases clipped from V and 2 bases from J, the junction kept 9 bases outside the gene matches. Germline V gene data show CDR1 as KGHDR and CDR2 as SFDVKD. CDR3 length: 17 residues. The CDR3 protein is CATSDLSRDSNTGELFF. In DNA, the CDR3 is TGTGCCACCAGTGACCTGTCCCGGGACAGTAACACCGGGGAGCTGTTTTTT.

This chain uses TRBV4-3 with TRBJ2-5; perhaps TRBD2 as D (6 bases). CDR1 is LGHNA, CDR2 YSLEER, per germline. Trimming removed 0 bases from V and 7 bases from J, with 15 bases in between. The CDR3 is made up of 15 amino acids. CDR3 in DNA: TGCGCCAGCAGCCAAGATCTGGAGGGCCGGGGGACCCAGTACTTC. This sequence encodes CASSQDLEGRGTQYF.

This chain links TRBV27 with TRBJ2-3; D is possibly TRBD2 (6 bases). This CDR3 has 13 residues. Germline CDR1 is MNHEY and CDR2 is SMNVEV (reference sequence). Trimming pared 4 bases from V and 6 bases from J, leaving 11 bases between. DNA for the CDR3: TGTGCCAGCAGTTACCGACTAGATGATACGCAGTATTTT. Its translation: CASSYRLDDTQYF.

The chain has TRBV6-1 and TRBJ2-5; D possibly corresponds to TRBD1 (6 bases). CDR1 is MNHNS and CDR2 is SASEGT in the germline V gene. Trimming took off 4 bases at V and 4 bases at J, with 25 bases between the two ends. CDR3 length: 18 amino acids. The CDR3 nucleotides are TGTGCCAGCAGTGGGACAGCCTCAGGAAGTAGTTCGGGAGAGACCCAGTACTTC. Translated, it gives CASSGTASGSSSGETQYF.

V is TRBV7-2 and J is TRBJ2-5, with TRBD2 identical over 10 bases. The junction had 7 bases not matched to a gene; V was cut back by 1 base and J by 5 bases. This CDR3 comprises 16 residues. The germline gives CDR1 SGHTA, CDR2 FQGNSA. Written as DNA, the CDR3 is TGTGCCAGCAGCTTAGTGGCTAGCGGGGGCGCGGAGACCCAGTACTTC. As protein: CASSLVASGGAETQYF.

The genes are TRBV5-8 and TRBJ1-3; 9 bases fit TRBD1. Germline trimming cut 4 bases from V and 2 bases from J; bases unmatched to any gene: 10. This CDR3 region has 17 residues. Germline CDR1 reads SGHTS; CDR2 reads YDEGEE. The CDR3, as DNA: TGTGCCAGCAGCCCGGGACAGGGTATGGTCGCTGGAAACACCATATATTTT. Residues: CASSPGQGMVAGNTIYF.

The CDR3 DNA reads TGCAGCGTCGTTCAGGGGGCGGGGGAGACCCAGTACTTC. This gives the protein CSVVQGAGETQYF. The gene calls are TRBV29-1 and TRBJ2-5, with 8 bases that match TRBD1. V dropped 6 bases and J dropped 5; count of bases not matched to a gene: 8. Germline-derived CDR1 and CDR2 are SQVTM and ANQGSEA. The CDR3 is 13 amino acids.

The chain joins TRBV7-9 to TRBJ2-3; possible D gene TRBD1, 7 bases. The CDR3 loop spans 16 amino acids. The V end lost 1 base, the J end lost 0 bases, and 11 bases lay between the germline ends. Germline CDR1 reads SEHNR; CDR2 reads FQNEAQ (reference sequence). The chain's CDR3 is CASSLVGGGSTDTQYF. In nucleotides, the CDR3 is TGTGCCAGCAGCTTAGTTGGAGGGGGCAGCACAGATACGCAGTATTTT.

CDR3 nucleotides: TGTGCCAGCAGTCCCGACAGGGCCACCGGGGAGCTGTTTTTT. This encodes CASSPDRATGELFF. The rearrangement joins TRBV6-2 or TRBV6-3 to TRBJ2-2; 7 nucleotides match TRBD1. Germline CDR1 MNHEY, CDR2 SVGEGT. The CDR3 runs to 14 residues. V dropped 5 bases and J dropped 4; count of bases not matched to a gene: 4.

There are a few counts of this clone. V gene TRBV12-3 or TRBV12-4 combines with J gene TRBJ1-1, with D possibly being TRBD1 (6 bases). The length of the CDR3 is 12 residues. The germline V and J ends were trimmed by 3 bases and 7 bases, with 9 bases remaining between them. CDR3 sequence (DNA): TGTGCCAGCAGTTTTGGACAGCTTGAAGCTTTCTTT. It yields the protein CASSFGQLEAFF.

The chain carries TRBV15 and TRBJ1-4; TRBD1 matches 11 bases. J lost 4 bases, V lost 0 bases, and 1 base had no gene match. Germline V lookup: CDR1 LNHNV, CDR2 YYDKDF (reference sequence). This CDR3 spans 16 amino acids. CDR3 in amino acids: CATSREGQGDNEKLFF. The CDR3 nucleotides are TGTGCCACCAGCAGAGAGGGACAGGGGGATAATGAAAAACTGTTTTTT.

The rearrangement joins TRBV9 to TRBJ1-6; D perhaps matches TRBD1 (5 bases). Germline V gives CDR1 SGDLS, CDR2 YYNGEE. The CDR3 is 15 residues long. Trimming removed 3 bases from V and 2 bases from J, with 9 bases in between. The CDR3 region is CASSARDPYNSPLHF. In DNA, the CDR3 is TGTGCCAGCAGCGCCCGGGACCCCTATAATTCACCCCTCCACTTT. Looking up the rest from reference TRBV9 and TRBJ1-6 gives the full variable domain: DSGVTQTPKHLITATGQRVTLRCSPRSGDLSVYWYQQSLDQGLQFLIQYYNGEERAKGNILERFSAQQFPDLHSELNLSSLELGDSALYFCASSARDPYNSPLHFGNGTRLTVT.

The V and J genes are TRBV6-5 and TRBJ2-7; TRBD1 matches 7 bases. V shed 0 bases, J shed 3 bases, and the junction held 2 bases outside the gene matches. Germline V CDR1 and CDR2: MNHEY, SVGAGI. There are 14 residues in the CDR3. CDR3 nucleotides: TGTGCCAGCAGTTACTCCTACAGGGGCTACGAGCAGTACTTC. Translated: CASSYSYRGYEQYF.

The chain has TRBV19 and TRBJ2-6; D uncertain. Germline loops: CDR1 LNHDA, CDR2 SQIVND (reference sequence). V gave up 8 bases and J gave up 4 bases, with 6 bases separating them. This CDR3 is 12 amino acids long. CDR3 in DNA: TGTGCCAGTTCGCTCGGGGCCAACGTCCTGACTTTC. This gives the protein CASSLGANVLTF. Full variable domain (rest looked up from reference TRBV19 and TRBJ2-6): DGGITQSPKYLFRKEGQNVTLSCEQNLNHDAMYWYRQDPGQGLRLIYYSQIVNDFQKGDIAEGYSVSREKKESFPLTVTSAQKNPTAFYLCASSLGANVLTFGAGSRLTVL.

V and J are TRBV6-2 or TRBV6-3 and TRBJ2-6; D is ambiguous. Trimming removed 5 bases at V and 1 base at J, with 6 bases between. The CDR3 totals 14 residues. Germline values: CDR1 MNHEY, CDR2 SVGEGT. CDR3 residues: CASSLGSGANVLTF. In DNA form, the CDR3 reads TGTGCCAGCAGTCTCGGATCTGGGGCCAACGTCCTGACTTTC.